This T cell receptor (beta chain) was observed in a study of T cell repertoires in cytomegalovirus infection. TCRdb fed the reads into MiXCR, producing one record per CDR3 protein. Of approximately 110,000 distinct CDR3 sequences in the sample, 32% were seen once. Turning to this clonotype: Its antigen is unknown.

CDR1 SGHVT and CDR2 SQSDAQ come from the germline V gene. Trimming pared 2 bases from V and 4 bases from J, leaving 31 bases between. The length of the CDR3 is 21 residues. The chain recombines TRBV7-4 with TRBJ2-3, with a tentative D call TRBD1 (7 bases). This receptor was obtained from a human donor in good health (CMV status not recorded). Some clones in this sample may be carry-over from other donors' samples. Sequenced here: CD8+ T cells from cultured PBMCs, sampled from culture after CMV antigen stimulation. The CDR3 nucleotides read TGTGCCAGCAGCTTACCAGGGGGGACTCCCGAAACTCCGGACGAGGCAGATACGCAGTATTTT. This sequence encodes CASSLPGGTPETPDEADTQYF.